This T cell receptor (beta chain) was sequenced during a study of blood T cell repertoires in COVID-19. Study in general: From T cells, B-cell-depleted T cells, or PBMCs came the material, which was cDNA or gDNA.

Germline assignment: CDR1 SGHDT and CDR2 YYEEEE. The V end was cut by 0 bases, the J end by 6 bases, with 21 bases between. The CDR3 totals 17 residues. Original data processing: Amplification of reference gene primers was used by the study to estimate nucleated cell counts. Sequencing was performed with immunoSEQ multiplex PCR; in TCRdb, only in-frame clones are kept and a portion is missing. V, J and clone size reflect that table, while D and trimming were determined from the DNA. The table shows under 120,000 clones, with roughly two thirds occurring only once. The chain is built from TRBV5-6 and TRBJ2-5; D may be TRBD1 (6 bases). The specimen sequenced was peripheral blood. The receptor's source is a man older than 75 with acute or convalescent COVID-19. CDR3 in DNA: TGTGCCAGCAGCTTGGTGGATGGGTACAGGGAAGGGAAGACCCAGTACTTC. This sequence encodes CASSLVDGYREGKTQYF.